This T cell receptor (beta chain) derives from a study of Graves' ophthalmopathy and Graves' hyperthyroidism. About the research overall: Blood was drawn at initial diagnosis, before any treatment.

CDR3 length: 17 amino acids. Per the germline V gene, CDR1 is WSHSY and CDR2 is SAAADI. Study findings and constraints: Classification of ophthalmopathy versus stable hyperthyroidism by a 13-signature model yielded approximately 90% sensitivity and around 81% specificity.

This clonotype was detected only once. Its cognate antigen is unknown. At one of its ends the junction is not consistent with the germline gene, which may arise from a read error. Investigators amplified TCR beta CDR3 regions from RNA transcripts. First-round RT-PCR with HTBI primers preceded a second-round multiplex PCR. TCRdb re-derived calls from the multiplex PCR reads in MiXCR, one entry per CDR3 protein. The data contain hundreds of thousands of distinct CDR3 sequences, approximately 40% of them singletons. The chain links TRBV10-2 to TRBJ1-2, with D possibly TRBD1 on 5 matching bases. The sequencing input was peripheral blood. This receptor was taken from an adult man with Graves' ophthalmopathy. The DNA for the CDR3 is TGCGCCAGCAGTGAGTCCTCCCGGACATACTTTAACTATGACTACACCTTC. Its translation is CASSESSRTYFNYDYTF.